This T cell receptor beta chain was documented in a study of shared clonotypes between healthy human individuals. General study points: The sharing of 4% to 5.5% of naive CD4 clonotypes was seen across several donors. Blood was the sole source, and tissue repertoires probably differ. As a rule, naive subsets had a larger estimated richness than memory subsets.

Concerning this clone itself: Its target is not known.

Naive CD8 isolation took CD45RO-negative cells positively selected for CCR7 and excluded terminally differentiated effector memory CD45RA+ cells. The CDR3 sequence is 15 residues long. Germline V gene lookup returns CDR1 ENHRY and CDR2 SYGVKD. Trimming stripped 2 bases from V and 7 bases from J, with 15 bases between. Original processing notes: Quality scores were absent from the junction-only immunoSEQ sequences, so filtering differed. Clones were read by immunoSEQ multiplex PCR, and TCRdb kept only the in-frame ones, dropping some. The V and J calls and clone size come from that table; D and trimming were worked out from the DNA. The repertoire holds some 2 million clones, with approximately 95% as singletons.

The source of this sequence is a man in his late teens or twenties in good health. Sample: naive CD8+ T cells sorted from blood. The V and J genes are TRBV10-3 and TRBJ1-5, with D possibly TRBD1 on 6 matching bases. CDR3 coding DNA: TGTGCCATCAGTGAGACAGGGAGCCGTTGGCAGCCCCAGCATTTT. Its translation: CAISETGSRWQPQHF.